This T cell receptor beta chain was identified during a study of blood T cell repertoires in COVID-19. This clone was seen a few times. Profiled with immunoSEQ multiplex PCR; TCRdb holds only in-frame clones, not every one. The table shows roughly 84,000 clones, with approximately 71% occurring only once. Germline V gene data show CDR1 as SQVTM and CDR2 as ANQGSEA. The trim removed 6 bases at V and 5 bases at J, leaving 15 bases unmatched. There are 18 residues in the CDR3. The rearrangement links TRBV29-1 to TRBJ2-1; TRBD2 agrees at 14 bases. The sequence was obtained from a woman aged 45-59 years with acute or convalescent COVID-19. The specimen was peripheral blood. CDR3 loop: CSVYTTSGGARSNNEQFF. DNA for the CDR3: TGCAGCGTCTATACGACTAGCGGGGGGGCGCGTTCAAACAATGAGCAGTTCTTC.